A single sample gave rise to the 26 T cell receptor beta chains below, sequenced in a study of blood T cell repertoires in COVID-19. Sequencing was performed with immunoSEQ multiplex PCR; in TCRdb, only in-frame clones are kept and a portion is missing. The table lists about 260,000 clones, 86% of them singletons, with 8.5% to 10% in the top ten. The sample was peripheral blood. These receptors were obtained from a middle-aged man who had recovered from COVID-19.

For the CDR3, the DNA is TGTGCCAGTAGTATTCTTGGACAGCAAAGCTCCTATAATTCACCCCTCCACTTT. This codes for CASSILGQQSSYNSPLHF. This chain uses TRBV19 with TRBJ1-6, with D tentatively TRBD1 (6 bases). The germline V gene encodes CDR1 LNHDA and CDR2 SQIVND (reference sequence). This CDR3 spans 18 amino acids. Trimming cost V 3 bases and J 0 bases, with 15 bases left between them.

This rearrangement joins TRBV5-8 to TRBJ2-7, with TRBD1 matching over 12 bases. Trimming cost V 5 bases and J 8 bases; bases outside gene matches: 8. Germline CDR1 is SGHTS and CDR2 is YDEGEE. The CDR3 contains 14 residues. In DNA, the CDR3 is TGTGCCAGCAGACCCACCGGGACAGGGGGCAAGCAGTACTTC. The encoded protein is CASRPTGTGGKQYF.

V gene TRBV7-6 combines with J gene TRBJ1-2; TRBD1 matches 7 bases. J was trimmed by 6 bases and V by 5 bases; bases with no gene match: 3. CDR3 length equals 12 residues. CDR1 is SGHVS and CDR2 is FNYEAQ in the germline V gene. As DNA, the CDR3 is TGTGCCAGCAGCGCGACAGGGAATGGCTACACCTTC. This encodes CASSATGNGYTF.

The DNA for the CDR3 is TGTGCCAGCAGAGCGACAGGGGACAATGAGCAGTTCTTC. Its protein product is CASRATGDNEQFF. The rearrangement joins TRBV9 to TRBJ2-1, with TRBD1 identical over 8 bases. V shed 5 bases and J 5 bases; nucleotides not matched to a gene: 3. CDR3 length equals 13 residues. Looked up from germline, CDR1 is SGDLS and CDR2 is YYNGEE. Looking up the rest from reference TRBV9 and TRBJ2-1 gives the full variable domain: DSGVTQTPKHLITATGQRVTLRCSPRSGDLSVYWYQQSLDQGLQFLIQYYNGEERAKGNILERFSAQQFPDLHSELNLSSLELGDSALYFCASRATGDNEQFFGPGTRLTVL.

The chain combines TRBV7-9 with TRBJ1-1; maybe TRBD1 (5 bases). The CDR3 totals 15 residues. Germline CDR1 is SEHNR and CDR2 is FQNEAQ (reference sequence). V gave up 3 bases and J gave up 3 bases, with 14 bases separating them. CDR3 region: CASSLWGGADTEAFF. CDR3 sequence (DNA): TGTGCCAGCAGCTTGTGGGGAGGGGCTGACACTGAAGCTTTCTTT.

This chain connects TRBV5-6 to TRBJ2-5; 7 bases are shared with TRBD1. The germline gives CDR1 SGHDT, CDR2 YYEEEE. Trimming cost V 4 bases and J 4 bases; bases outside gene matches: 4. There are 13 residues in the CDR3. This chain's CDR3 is CASSVDRRETQYF. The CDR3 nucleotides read TGTGCCAGCAGCGTGGACAGGCGAGAGACCCAGTACTTC.

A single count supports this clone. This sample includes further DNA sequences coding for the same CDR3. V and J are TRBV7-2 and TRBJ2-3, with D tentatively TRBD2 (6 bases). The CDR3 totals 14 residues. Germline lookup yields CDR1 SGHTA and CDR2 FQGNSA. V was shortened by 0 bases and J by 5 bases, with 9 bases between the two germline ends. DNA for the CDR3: TGTGCCAGCAGCTTAGCGCGGGGAGGAGATACGCAGTATTTT. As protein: CASSLARGGDTQYF.

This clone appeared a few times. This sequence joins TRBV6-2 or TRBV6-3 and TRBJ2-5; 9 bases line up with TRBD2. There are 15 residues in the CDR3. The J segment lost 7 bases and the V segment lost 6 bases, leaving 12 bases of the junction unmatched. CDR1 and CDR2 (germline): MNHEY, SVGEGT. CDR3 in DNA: TGTGCCAGCAGCCCCGGCGGGAGGGCCTCGGGGACCCAGTACTTC. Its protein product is CASSPGGRASGTQYF.

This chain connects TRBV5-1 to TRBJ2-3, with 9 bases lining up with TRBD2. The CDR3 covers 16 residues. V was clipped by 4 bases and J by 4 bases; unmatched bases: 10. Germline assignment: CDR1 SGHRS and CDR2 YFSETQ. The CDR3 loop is CASSIVGGGGADTQYF. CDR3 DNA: TGCGCCAGCAGCATCGTCGGGGGCGGGGGGGCAGATACGCAGTATTTT.

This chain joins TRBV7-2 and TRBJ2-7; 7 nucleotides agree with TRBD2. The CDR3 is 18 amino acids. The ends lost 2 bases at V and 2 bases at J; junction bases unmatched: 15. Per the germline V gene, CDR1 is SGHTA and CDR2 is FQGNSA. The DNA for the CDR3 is TGTGCCAGCAGCTTATTGCGAGACGTGAGCGGGGCCCCCTACGAGCAGTACTTC. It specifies CASSLLRDVSGAPYEQYF.

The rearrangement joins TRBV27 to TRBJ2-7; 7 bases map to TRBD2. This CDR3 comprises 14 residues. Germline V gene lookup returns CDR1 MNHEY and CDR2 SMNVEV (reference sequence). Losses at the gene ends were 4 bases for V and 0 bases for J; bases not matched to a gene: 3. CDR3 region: CASSSAGTSYEQYF. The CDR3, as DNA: TGTGCCAGCAGTTCAGCGGGAACCTCCTACGAGCAGTACTTC.

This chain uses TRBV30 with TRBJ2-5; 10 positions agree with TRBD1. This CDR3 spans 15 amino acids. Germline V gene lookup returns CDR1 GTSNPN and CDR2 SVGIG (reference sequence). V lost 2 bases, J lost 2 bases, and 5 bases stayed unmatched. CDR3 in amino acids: CAWSTGGQGQETQYF. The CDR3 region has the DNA TGTGCCTGGAGTACAGGGGGACAGGGGCAAGAGACCCAGTACTTC.

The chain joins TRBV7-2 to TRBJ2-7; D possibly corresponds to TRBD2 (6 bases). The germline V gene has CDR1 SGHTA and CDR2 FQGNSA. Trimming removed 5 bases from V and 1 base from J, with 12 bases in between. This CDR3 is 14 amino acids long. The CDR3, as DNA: TGTGCCAGCAGCGCCGGGACTTTTTCCTACGAGCAGTACTTC. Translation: CASSAGTFSYEQYF. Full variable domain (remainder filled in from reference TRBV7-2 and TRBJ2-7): GAGVSQSPSNKVTEKGKDVELRCDPISGHTALYWYRQSLGQGLEFLIYFQGNSAPDKSGLPSDRFSAERTGGSVSTLTIQRTQQEDSAVYLCASSAGTFSYEQYFGPGTRLTVT.

CDR3 residues: CASSSRQLLNTGELFF. The CDR3, as DNA: TGTGCCAGCAGCAGCCGACAGTTGCTTAACACCGGGGAGCTGTTTTTT. The chain recombines TRBV9 with TRBJ2-2; the D gene is possibly TRBD1 (5 bases). The CDR3 loop spans 16 amino acids. With 4 bases removed from V and 2 bases from J, the gap between germline ends came to 15 bases. Germline assignment: CDR1 SGDLS and CDR2 YYNGEE.

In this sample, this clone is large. CDR3 coding DNA: TGTGCCAGCTCACCACAGGAACAGCGGGGGGTCCAAGAGACCCAGTACTTC. Translating it yields CASSPQEQRGVQETQYF. The rearrangement joins TRBV18 to TRBJ2-5, with 9 bases aligning to TRBD2. Germline CDR1 is KGHSH and CDR2 is LQKENI. CDR3 length equals 17 residues. V dropped 1 base and J dropped 1; count of bases not matched to a gene: 7.

The CDR3 coding sequence is TGTGCCAGCAGTGACCGCCTCTACTACGAGCAGTACTTC. This translates into CASSDRLYYEQYF. V and J are TRBV6-1 and TRBJ2-7; D is unclear. Germline V CDR1 and CDR2: MNHNS, SASEGT. There are 13 residues in the CDR3. V was pared by 3 bases and J by 3 bases, with 9 bases between.

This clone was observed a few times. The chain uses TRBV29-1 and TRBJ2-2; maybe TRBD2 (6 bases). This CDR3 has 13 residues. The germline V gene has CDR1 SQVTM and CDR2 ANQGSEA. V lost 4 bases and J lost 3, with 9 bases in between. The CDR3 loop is CSVGSGYTGELFF. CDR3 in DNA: TGCAGCGTTGGTAGCGGATACACCGGGGAGCTGTTTTTT.

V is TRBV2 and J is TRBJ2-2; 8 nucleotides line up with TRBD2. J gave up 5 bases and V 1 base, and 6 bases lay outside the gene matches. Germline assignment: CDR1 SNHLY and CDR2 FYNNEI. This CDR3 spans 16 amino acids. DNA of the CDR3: TGTGCCAGCAGTGAAGAGGGAGCGGGAGTTACCGGGGAGCTGTTTTTT. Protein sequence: CASSEEGAGVTGELFF.

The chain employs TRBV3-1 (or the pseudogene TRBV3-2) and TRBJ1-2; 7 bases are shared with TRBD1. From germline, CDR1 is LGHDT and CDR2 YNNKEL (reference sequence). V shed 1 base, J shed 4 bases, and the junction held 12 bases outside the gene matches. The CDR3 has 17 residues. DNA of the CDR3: TGTGCCAGCAGCCAAGCTCAGGGGGTAAACGCCCTCTATGGCTACACCTTC. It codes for CASSQAQGVNALYGYTF.

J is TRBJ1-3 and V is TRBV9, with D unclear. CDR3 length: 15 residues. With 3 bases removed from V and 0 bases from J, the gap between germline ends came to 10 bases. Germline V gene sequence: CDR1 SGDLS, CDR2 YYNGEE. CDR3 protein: CASSAHPSSGNTIYF. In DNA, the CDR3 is TGTGCCAGCAGCGCCCACCCGAGCTCTGGAAACACCATATATTTT.

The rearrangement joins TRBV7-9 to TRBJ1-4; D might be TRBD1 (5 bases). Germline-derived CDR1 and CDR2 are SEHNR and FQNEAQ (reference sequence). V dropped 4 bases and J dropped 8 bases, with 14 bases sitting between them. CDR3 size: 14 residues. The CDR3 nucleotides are TGTGCCAGCAGCTCGACAGCGATACGCGAAAAACTGTTTTTT. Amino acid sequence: CASSSTAIREKLFF.

The CDR3 sequence: CASSFLPAGFDYEQYF. The CDR3 nucleotides read TGTGCCAGCAGCTTCCTACCAGCGGGGTTTGACTACGAGCAGTACTTC. This rearrangement joins TRBV7-2 to TRBJ2-7, with TRBD2 matching over 7 bases. Per the germline V gene, CDR1 is SGHTA and CDR2 is FQGNSA. The CDR3 runs to 16 residues. The J segment lost 3 bases and the V segment lost 3 bases, leaving 11 bases of the junction unmatched.

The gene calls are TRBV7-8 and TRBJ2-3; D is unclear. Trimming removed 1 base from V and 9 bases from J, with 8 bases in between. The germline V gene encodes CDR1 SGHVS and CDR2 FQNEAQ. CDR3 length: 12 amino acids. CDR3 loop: CASSLVQKTQYF. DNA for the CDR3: TGTGCCAGCAGCTTAGTACAGAAGACGCAGTATTTT.

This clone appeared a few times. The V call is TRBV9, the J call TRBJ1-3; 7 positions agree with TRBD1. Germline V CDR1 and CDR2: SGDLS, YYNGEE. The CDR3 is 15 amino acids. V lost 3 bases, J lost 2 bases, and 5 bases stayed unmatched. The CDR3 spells CASSATGIAGNTIYF. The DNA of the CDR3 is TGTGCCAGCAGCGCGACAGGGATTGCTGGAAACACCATATATTTT.

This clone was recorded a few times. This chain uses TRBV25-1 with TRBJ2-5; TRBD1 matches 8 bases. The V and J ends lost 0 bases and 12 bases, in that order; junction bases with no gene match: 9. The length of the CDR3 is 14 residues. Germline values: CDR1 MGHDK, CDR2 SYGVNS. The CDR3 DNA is TGTGCCAGCAGTGAATACCGCGTGGGACAGGCAAAGTACTTC. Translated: CASSEYRVGQAKYF.

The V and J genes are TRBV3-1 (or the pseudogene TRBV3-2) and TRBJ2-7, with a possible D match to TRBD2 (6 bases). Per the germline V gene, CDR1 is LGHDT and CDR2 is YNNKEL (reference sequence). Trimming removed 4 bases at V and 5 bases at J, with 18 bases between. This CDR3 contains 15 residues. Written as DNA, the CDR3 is TGTGCCAGCAGCCCTCCGACTAGTCATGGCGACGAGCAGTACTTC. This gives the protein CASSPPTSHGDEQYF.